This T cell receptor (beta chain) was sequenced during a study of blood T cell repertoires in COVID-19. Study summary: Sites in the United States, Italy and Spain provided acute and convalescent COVID-19 samples. T cells, B-cell-depleted T cells, or PBMCs provided the cDNA or gDNA that served as material.

This CDR3 spans 16 amino acids. V lost 5 bases, J lost 7 bases, and 12 bases stayed unmatched. Germline loops: CDR1 SGHKS, CDR2 YYEKEE (reference sequence). Authors' processing steps: Reference gene primer amplification gave estimated nucleated cell counts. The repertoire was sequenced with immunoSEQ multiplex PCR; TCRdb's copy has only in-frame clones and lacks some. D and trimming were read from the DNA, whereas the V and J calls and clone size are those reported in that table. The sample lists approximately 250,000 clones; roughly 86% were seen once. The V and J genes are TRBV5-5 and TRBJ2-1; 10 positions agree with TRBD2. Sequenced: peripheral blood. This TCR was sampled from a man aged 35 to 55 with active or convalescent COVID-19. CDR3: CASSFLAGELGNEQFF. The CDR3 DNA reads as TGTGCCAGCAGTTTCCTAGCGGGAGAGCTGGGAAATGAGCAGTTCTTC. The full variable domain, rest sourced from reference TRBV5-5 and TRBJ2-1, is DAGVTQSPTHLIKTRGQQVTLRCSPISGHKSVSWYQQVLGQGPQFIFQYYEKEERGRGNFPDRFSARQFPNYSSELNVNALLLGDSALYLCASSFLAGELGNEQFFGPGTRLTVL.